Listed below are T cell receptor beta chains from one sample, sequenced in a study of cytomegalovirus exposure and HLA in healthy donors. The assay was immunoSEQ multiplex PCR, and TCRdb's table has in-frame clones only and misses some. The sample carries around 200,000 clones, 75% to 85% recorded once. Material: PBMCs. The origin of the receptors is a woman aged 55-70 years in good health and CMV-seropositive. CDR3s include the opening cysteine and the closing phenylalanine or tryptophan. D genes are given only for firm matches. Expanded clones are given a class, and other clones once, few, many or no size at all.

NA,TRBJ1-6,NA,TRBV30,TGTGCCTGGAGCGTGTATGGGACACCAAACTCGCCAGGCAATTCACCCCTCCACTTT,CAWSVYGTPNSPGNSPLHF
TRBD2,TRBJ2-1,NA,TRBV7-9,TGTGCCAGCAGCTTAGTCTTGGGTAGCGGGAGGGCCAGAGATGAGCAGTTCTTC,CASSLVLGSGRARDEQFF
TRBD1,TRBJ1-4,medium-sized,TRBV6-6,TGTGCCAGCAGATCCCAGCCCGGACAGGCTAATGAAAAACTGTTTTTT,CASRSQPGQANEKLFF
NA,TRBJ1-2,once,TRBV28,TGTGCCAGCAGTCGGACAGTCCGGGGCTACACCTTC,CASSRTVRGYTF
TRBD2,TRBJ2-3,NA,TRBV5-1,TGCGCCAGCAGGGGGGGGACTAGCACAGATACGCAGTATTTT,CASRGGTSTDTQYF
NA,TRBJ2-3,NA,TRBV18,TGTGCCAGCTCACTTGGGGCTAGTACAGATACGCAGTATTTT,CASSLGASTDTQYF
TRBD2,TRBJ2-1,NA,TRBV9,TGTGCCAGCAGCGTAGCACAAAGCGGGGGTGAGCAGTTCTTC,CASSVAQSGGEQFF
TRBD1,TRBJ1-1,once,TRBV28,TGTGCCAGCAGCCCCCCGGGACAGGGGAGAACTGAAGCTTTCTTT,CASSPPGQGRTEAFF
TRBD1,TRBJ1-1,NA,TRBV11-2,TGTGCCAGCAGCGCCACCGGGACAGGGGGCTCGGCTTTCTTT,CASSATGTGGSAFF
TRBD1,TRBJ1-2,NA,TRBV29-1,TGCAGCGTTAATCCGGGACAGGGGGCTTCGGAAGGCTACACCTTC,CSVNPGQGASEGYTF
TRBD1,TRBJ1-5,NA,TRBV5-6,TGTGCCAGCAGCCTGGGGGGGACAGGGATTGGCAATCAGCCCCAGCATTTT,CASSLGGTGIGNQPQHF
TRBD2,TRBJ2-1,NA,TRBV5-1,TGCGCCAGCAGCTTGGTCGGCTCAGCGGGGGTTAGCTCCTACAATGAGCAGTTCTTC,CASSLVGSAGVSSYNEQFF
NA,TRBJ2-2,few,TRBV7-9,TGTTCCAGCAGCTTTGGGGACAATTCGCCCGGGGAGCTGTTTTTT,CSSSFGDNSPGELFF
NA,TRBJ2-7,NA,TRBV7-2,TGTGCCAGCAGCTCCTTTTCTGCCTACGAGCAGTACTTC,CASSSFSAYEQYF
NA,TRBJ1-5,once,TRBV6-5,TGTGCCAGCAGTTACTCGAGGGGGTCTCAGCCCCAGCATTTT,CASSYSRGSQPQHF
TRBD2,TRBJ2-3,NA,TRBV11-2,TGTGCCAGCAGGGGATCGGGAGGGACGCGCACAGATACGCAGTATTTT,CASRGSGGTRTDTQYF
TRBD2,TRBJ2-1,NA,TRBV10-3,TGTGCCTTCGGACCCTCCGGGGGGTACAATGAGCAGTTCTTC,CAFGPSGGYNEQFF
NA,TRBJ1-1,NA,TRBV19,TGTGCCAGTAGCGTGTCGGGGGGGATGAGCACTGAAGCTTTCTTT,CASSVSGGMSTEAFF
TRBD2,TRBJ2-5,NA,TRBV5-4,TGTGCCAGCAGCTTTCCGGGACTAGCGGAGCAGTACTTC,CASSFPGLAEQYF
NA,TRBJ2-5,NA,TRBV5-1,TGCGCCAGCAGCTACATACCGGGAGAGACCCAGTACTTC,CASSYIPGETQYF
TRBD2,TRBJ2-7,NA,TRBV11-2,TGTGCCAGCAGCCCCTTAGCGGGAGGGAACTCCTACGAGCAGTACTTC,CASSPLAGGNSYEQYF
TRBD2,TRBJ2-7,NA,TRBV7-7,TGTGCCAGCAGCCTGAAGCGGGAGTCCCCCGAGCAGTACTTC,CASSLKRESPEQYF
TRBD2,TRBJ2-1,few,TRBV12-5,TGTGCTAGTGGTTGGGGACTAGCGGGAAACAATGAGCAGTTCTTC,CASGWGLAGNNEQFF
NA,TRBJ1-2,NA,TRBV10-2,TGCGCCACCAATCCAGGGGCTCGCTATGGCTACACCTTC,CATNPGARYGYTF
TRBD2,TRBJ2-3,NA,TRBV2,TGTGCCAGCAGTCAGCGGGGGAGCACAGATACGCAGTATTTT,CASSQRGSTDTQYF
NA,TRBJ1-1,NA,TRBV11-2,TGTGCCAGCAGCTTAGATCGAGGCACTGAAGCTTTCTTT,CASSLDRGTEAFF
TRBD1,TRBJ2-2,NA,TRBV11-2,TGTGCCAGCAGCTTAGAGTTCTATACAGGGGGCCAGGGGGAGCTGTTTTTT,CASSLEFYTGGQGELFF
NA,TRBJ2-7,NA,TRBV7-2,TGTGCCAGCAGCTCCCAGGGTCCCTACGAGCAGTACTTC,CASSSQGPYEQYF